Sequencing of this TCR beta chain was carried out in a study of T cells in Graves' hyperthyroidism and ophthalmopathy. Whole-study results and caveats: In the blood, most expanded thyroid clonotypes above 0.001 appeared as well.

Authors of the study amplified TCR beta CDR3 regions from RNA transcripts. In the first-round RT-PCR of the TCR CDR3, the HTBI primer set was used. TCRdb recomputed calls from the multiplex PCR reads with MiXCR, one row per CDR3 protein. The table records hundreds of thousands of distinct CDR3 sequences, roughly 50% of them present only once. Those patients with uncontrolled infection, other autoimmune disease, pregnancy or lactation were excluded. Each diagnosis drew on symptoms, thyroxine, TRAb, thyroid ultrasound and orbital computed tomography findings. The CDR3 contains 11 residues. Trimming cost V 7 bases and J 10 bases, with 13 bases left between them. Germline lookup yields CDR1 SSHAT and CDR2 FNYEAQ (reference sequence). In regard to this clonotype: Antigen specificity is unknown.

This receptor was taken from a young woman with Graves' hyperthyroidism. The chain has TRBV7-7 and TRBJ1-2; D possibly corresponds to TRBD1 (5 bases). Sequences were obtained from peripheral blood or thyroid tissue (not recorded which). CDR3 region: CASKARGYYTF. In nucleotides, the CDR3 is TGTGCCAGCAAGGCAAGGGGATACTACACCTTC.